These 23 T cell receptor beta chains share one sample of origin, sequenced in a study of T cell responses to AZD1222 COVID-19 vaccine. TCRdb keeps only in-frame clones here, not all; method: immunoSEQ multiplex PCR. In the table there are some 150,000 clones, about 90% of which are singletons. Material: peripheral blood, obtained on day 0 of AZD1222 vaccination. Receptor source: an adult in good health.

This chain links TRBV5-6 with TRBJ2-7; D gene uncertain. Germline V gives CDR1 SGHDT, CDR2 YYEEEE. Trimming took 0 bases from V and 0 from J, leaving 4 bases between them. The CDR3 has 13 residues. The CDR3 sequence: CASSLDNSYEQYF. The CDR3 nucleotides are TGTGCCAGCAGCTTGGACAACTCCTACGAGCAGTACTTC.

The chain links TRBV7-6 to TRBJ2-5, with TRBD1 as a possible D gene (6 bases). The CDR3 runs to 15 residues. Looked up from germline, CDR1 is SGHVS and CDR2 is FNYEAQ. The V and J ends lost 3 bases and 1 base respectively, with 12 bases between them. CDR3 sequence (DNA): TGTGCCAGCAGCTTGTGGGGACACCTCCAAGAGACCCAGTACTTC. Amino acids: CASSLWGHLQETQYF.

The genes are TRBV15 and TRBJ1-4; D gene uncertain. There are 18 residues in the CDR3. CDR1 and CDR2 (germline): LNHNV, YYDKDF (reference sequence). V was cut by 4 bases and J by 0 bases, with 18 bases left in between. The CDR3 DNA reads TGTGCCACCAGCACCACCCGCCGCAACAGCGCAACTAATGAAAAACTGTTTTTT. Translating gives CATSTTRRNSATNEKLFF.

The chain carries TRBV2 and TRBJ2-1; possible D gene TRBD2, 5 bases. Germline V lookup: CDR1 SNHLY, CDR2 FYNNEI. The V end lost 6 bases, the J end lost 5 bases, and 8 bases lay between the germline ends. This CDR3 has 12 residues. DNA for the CDR3: TGTGCCAGCAGCACGGGGAACAATGAGCAGTTCTTC. Translating gives CASSTGNNEQFF.

The chain has TRBV29-1 and TRBJ2-7; a possible D gene is TRBD2 (7 bases). V was trimmed by 4 bases and J by 4 bases, leaving 14 bases between them. Germline CDR1 reads SQVTM; CDR2 reads ANQGSEA. The CDR3 extends over 13 amino acids. The CDR3 spells CSVGPGGQYEQYF. CDR3 coding DNA: TGCAGCGTTGGGCCCGGGGGGCAGTACGAGCAGTACTTC.

The CDR3 protein is CASSECHLGFNTEAFF. DNA for the CDR3: TGCGCCAGCAGTGAGTGCCACCTTGGATTTAACACTGAAGCTTTCTTT. V usage is TRBV10-1 and J usage is TRBJ1-1; D is unresolved. CDR1 WNHNN and CDR2 SYGVQD come from the germline V gene (reference sequence). V was cut by 1 base and J by 2 bases, with 14 bases left in between. This CDR3 has 16 amino acids.

The chain has TRBV7-2 and TRBJ2-5; D call uncertain. Trimming pared 6 bases from V and 1 base from J, leaving 15 bases between. This CDR3 is built from 15 residues. Germline V gene lookup returns CDR1 SGHTA and CDR2 FQGNSA. CDR3 sequence reads: CASRSTARSQETQYF. The CDR3 DNA reads TGTGCCAGCAGATCGACTGCGCGCTCCCAAGAGACCCAGTACTTC.

The genes are TRBV5-4 and TRBJ2-7, with TRBD2 matching 8 bases. In germline, CDR1 is SGHNT, CDR2 YYREEE (reference sequence). The CDR3 length is 14 residues. The ends lost 4 bases at V and 4 bases at J; junction bases unmatched: 7. The CDR3 loop is CASSLGLGGYEQYF. The CDR3 DNA reads TGTGCCAGCAGCCTGGGACTAGGGGGTTACGAGCAGTACTTC.

V and J are TRBV7-2 and TRBJ2-5, with D possibly matching TRBD1 (6 bases). CDR3 size: 14 residues. CDR1 is SGHTA and CDR2 is FQGNSA in the germline V gene. V was cut by 0 bases and J by 4 bases, with 9 bases left in between. CDR3 DNA sequence: TGTGCCAGCAGCTTAGCTGGCAGGGGAGAGACCCAGTACTTC. It codes for CASSLAGRGETQYF.

The chain has TRBV5-4 and TRBJ2-5, with no clear D. The CDR3 runs to 15 residues. Trimming pared 0 bases from V and 3 bases from J, leaving 12 bases between. The V gene's germline CDR1 is SGHNT and CDR2 YYREEE (reference sequence). In DNA form, the CDR3 reads TGTGCCAGCAGCTTGGCCCTGAGCTACGAAGAGACCCAGTACTTC. Translating gives CASSLALSYEETQYF. The variable domain in full, with the rest retrieved from reference TRBV5-4 and TRBJ2-5, is ETGVTQSPTHLIKTRGQQVTLRCSSQSGHNTVSWYQQALGQGPQFIFQYYREEENGRGNFPPRFSGLQFPNYSSELNVNALELDDSALYLCASSLALSYEETQYFGPGTRLLVL.

The rearrangement links TRBV5-8 to TRBJ1-2; 9 positions match TRBD1. CDR3 length equals 15 residues. The ends lost 4 bases at V and 2 bases at J; junction bases unmatched: 6. Looked up from germline, CDR1 is SGHTS and CDR2 is YDEGEE. In nucleotides, the CDR3 is TGTGCCAGCAGCCACATGACAGGGGGAAACTATGGCTACACCTTC. It is translated as CASSHMTGGNYGYTF.

V usage is TRBV4-1 and J usage is TRBJ1-5; D unresolved. V lost 4 bases to trimming and J lost 9 bases, with 19 bases between them. The germline CDR1 and CDR2 sequences are MGHRA and YSYEKL. This CDR3 contains 15 residues. Here the CDR3 reads CASSRVDGEPRPQHF. Here the CDR3 DNA reads TGCGCCAGCAGCCGGGTCGACGGGGAGCCAAGGCCCCAGCATTTT.

The chain combines TRBV12-5 with TRBJ1-5; 9 bases fit TRBD1. There are 15 residues in the CDR3. In germline, CDR1 is LGHNT, CDR2 FRNRAP. V shed 2 bases, J shed 7 bases, and the junction held 6 bases outside the gene matches. The CDR3 here is CASGLRTGVYQPQHF. For the CDR3, the DNA is TGTGCTAGTGGTTTGAGGACAGGGGTATACCAGCCCCAGCATTTT.

The chain has TRBV28 and TRBJ2-1; 12 positions match TRBD2. V was clipped by 4 bases and J by 3 bases; unmatched bases: 7. CDR1 is MDHEN and CDR2 is SYDVKM in the germline V gene. The CDR3 extends over 17 amino acids. The DNA for the CDR3 is TGTGCCAGCAGTTCAGTACAGGGACTAGCGGGCTACAATGAGCAGTTCTTC. This gives the protein CASSSVQGLAGYNEQFF.

This CDR3 reads CASSVSRESSAGANVLTF. As DNA, the CDR3 is TGTGCCAGCAGCGTAAGCCGGGAAAGCTCAGCTGGGGCCAACGTCCTGACTTTC. The chain combines TRBV9 with TRBJ2-6; a possible D gene is TRBD2 (5 bases). The CDR3 is made up of 18 amino acids. V lost 1 base to trimming and J lost 2 bases, with 16 bases between them. Germline CDR1 is SGDLS and CDR2 is YYNGEE.

The rearrangement uses TRBV29-1 and TRBJ2-6, with TRBD2 as a possible D gene (6 bases). The germline gives CDR1 SQVTM, CDR2 ANQGSEA. The CDR3 is 15 amino acids. The V end was cut by 5 bases, the J end by 0 bases, with 11 bases between. CDR3 in amino acids: CSVSLGGSGANVLTF. CDR3 DNA: TGCAGCGTTTCTTTGGGGGGCTCTGGGGCCAACGTCCTGACTTTC.

V is TRBV28 and J is TRBJ2-3; D is unclear. The CDR3 is 16 amino acids. The V end lost 1 base, the J end lost 4 bases, and 15 bases lay between the germline ends. Germline-derived CDR1 and CDR2 are MDHEN and SYDVKM. The CDR3 DNA sequence: TGTGCCAGCAGTTTATTGACCGTCTTGGGCGCAGATACGCAGTATTTT. As protein: CASSLLTVLGADTQYF.

This clone has just a few counts. The V and J genes are TRBV29-1 and TRBJ1-1; 9 bases map to TRBD1. This CDR3 region has 13 residues. Trimming took 6 bases from V and 1 from J; bases not matched to a gene: 3. The germline gives CDR1 SQVTM, CDR2 ANQGSEA. The CDR3, as DNA: TGCAGCGTACGGACAGGGGCGAACACTGAAGCTTTCTTT. Protein: CSVRTGANTEAFF.

The chain is built from TRBV19 and TRBJ2-7; 8 bases agree with TRBD1. Germline V CDR1 and CDR2: LNHDA, SQIVND (reference sequence). The trim removed 5 bases at V and 1 base at J, leaving 7 bases unmatched. The CDR3 has 15 residues. CDR3 region: CASSQSDRASYEQYF. DNA for the CDR3: TGTGCCAGTAGTCAATCGGACAGGGCATCCTACGAGCAGTACTTC.

The V gene is TRBV6-5, the J gene TRBJ2-6; tentative D call: TRBD1 (5 bases). The germline CDR1 and CDR2 sequences are MNHEY and SVGAGI. The CDR3 is made up of 13 amino acids. The ends were cut back, 4 bases at V and 9 bases at J, with 10 bases in the middle. This CDR3 reads CASSSGWVNVLTF. The CDR3 DNA reads TGTGCCAGCAGTTCAGGGTGGGTCAACGTCCTGACTTTC.

Only a few counts were recorded for this clone. V usage is TRBV6-2 or TRBV6-3 and J usage is TRBJ2-2; D unresolved. Germline values: CDR1 MNHEY, CDR2 SVGEGT. The CDR3 extends over 14 amino acids. Trimming removed 2 bases at V and 5 bases at J, with 9 bases between. CDR3 sequence (DNA): TGTGCCAGCAGTTACCCGTTACTAACCGGGGAGCTGTTTTTT. It encodes CASSYPLLTGELFF.

This chain connects TRBV7-9 to TRBJ1-2; TRBD1 matches 9 bases. The germline V gene encodes CDR1 SEHNR and CDR2 FQNEAQ (reference sequence). V was clipped by 5 bases and J by 4 bases; unmatched bases: 11. The CDR3 runs to 16 residues. CDR3 protein: CASSQTGTGTSYGYTF. For the CDR3, the DNA is TGTGCCAGCAGCCAAACCGGGACAGGGACGTCCTATGGCTACACCTTC.

In its sample, this clone was seen a few times. The chain recombines TRBV11-2 with TRBJ1-4, with 10 bases identical to TRBD1. Germline CDR1 and CDR2: SGHAT and FQNNGV. V lost 5 bases and J lost 7; bases outside the gene matches: 7. The CDR3 has 15 amino acids. The CDR3 DNA reads as TGTGCCAGCAGCCCGGGGGGACAGGGGATTGAAAAACTGTTTTTT. Translation gives CASSPGGQGIEKLFF. The whole variable domain, filled in from reference TRBV11-2 and TRBJ1-4, reads EAGVAQSPRYKIIEKRQSVAFWCNPISGHATLYWYQQILGQGPKLLIQFQNNGVVDDSQLPKDRFSAERLKGVDSTLKIQPAKLEDSAVYLCASSPGGQGIEKLFFGSGTQLSVL.